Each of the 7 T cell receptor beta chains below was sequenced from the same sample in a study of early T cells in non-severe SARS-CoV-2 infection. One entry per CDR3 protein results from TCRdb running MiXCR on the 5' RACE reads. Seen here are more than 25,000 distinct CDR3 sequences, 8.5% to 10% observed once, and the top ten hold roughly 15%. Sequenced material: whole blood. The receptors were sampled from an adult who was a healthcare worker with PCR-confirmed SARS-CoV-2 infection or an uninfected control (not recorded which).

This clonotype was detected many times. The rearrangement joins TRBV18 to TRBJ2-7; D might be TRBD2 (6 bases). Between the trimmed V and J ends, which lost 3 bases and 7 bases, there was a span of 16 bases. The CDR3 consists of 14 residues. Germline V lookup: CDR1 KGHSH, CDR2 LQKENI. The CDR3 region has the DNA TGTGCCAGCTCACCCCTAGGGGATGCGGGGGAGCAGTACTTC. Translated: CASSPLGDAGEQYF.

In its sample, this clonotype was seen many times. In nucleotides, the CDR3 is TGTGCCAGCAGCCGCAGACAGGCCACAGATACGCAGTATTTT. Protein sequence: CASSRRQATDTQYF. This rearrangement joins TRBV7-2 to TRBJ2-3; a weak D match, TRBD1 (6 bases). The CDR3 runs to 14 residues. Per the germline V gene, CDR1 is SGHTA and CDR2 is FQGNSA. Trimming cost V 5 bases and J 2 bases, with 11 bases left between them.

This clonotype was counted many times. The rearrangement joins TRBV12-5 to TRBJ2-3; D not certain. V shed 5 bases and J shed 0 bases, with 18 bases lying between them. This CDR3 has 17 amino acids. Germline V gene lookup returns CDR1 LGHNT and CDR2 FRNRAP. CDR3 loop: CASGPGYGALSTDTQYF. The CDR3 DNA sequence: TGTGCTAGTGGTCCCGGGTATGGAGCGCTCAGCACAGATACGCAGTATTTT.

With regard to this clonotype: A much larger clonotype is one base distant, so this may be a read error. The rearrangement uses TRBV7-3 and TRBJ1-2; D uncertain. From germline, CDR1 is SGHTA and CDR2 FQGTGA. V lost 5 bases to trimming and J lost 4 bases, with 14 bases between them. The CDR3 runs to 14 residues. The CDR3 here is CASSPDGFIYGYTF. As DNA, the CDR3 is TGTGCCAGCAGCCCGGACGGTTTTATCTATGGCTACACCTTC.

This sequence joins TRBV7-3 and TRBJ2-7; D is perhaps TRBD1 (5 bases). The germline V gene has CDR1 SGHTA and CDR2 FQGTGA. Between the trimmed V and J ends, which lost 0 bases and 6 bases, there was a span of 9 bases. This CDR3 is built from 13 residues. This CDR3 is CASSLTGAREQYF. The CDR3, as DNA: TGTGCCAGCAGCTTAACAGGGGCGCGCGAGCAGTACTTC.

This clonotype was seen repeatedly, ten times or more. This CDR3 is CASLPLGRGRGDTQYF. The DNA of the CDR3 is TGTGCCAGCCTCCCACTTGGGAGGGGCCGGGGTGATACGCAGTATTTT. The chain joins TRBV27 to TRBJ2-3, with 7 bases aligning to TRBD2. V lost 8 bases, J lost 6 bases, and 17 bases stayed unmatched. Germline assignment: CDR1 MNHEY and CDR2 SMNVEV (reference sequence). The CDR3 has 16 residues.

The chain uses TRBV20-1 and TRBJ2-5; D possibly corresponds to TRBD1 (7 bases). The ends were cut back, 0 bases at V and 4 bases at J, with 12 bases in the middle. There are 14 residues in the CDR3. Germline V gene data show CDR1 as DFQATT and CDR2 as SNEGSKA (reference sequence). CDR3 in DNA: TGCAGTGCTAGAGATCAGGGGGGCCTAGAGACCCAGTACTTC. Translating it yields CSARDQGGLETQYF.